A selection of T cell receptor beta chains follows, all from one sample in a study of lymphopenia after photon versus proton radiotherapy. Clones were sequenced by immunoSEQ multiplex PCR, and TCRdb holds only the in-frame ones, with some missing. Here the sample spans several thousand clones, around 88% being singletons. This specimen was peripheral blood, taken from a patient treated with photon-based radiotherapy. Source of these receptors: an elderly man with cholangiocarcinoma. Each CDR3 is given with its conserved first and last residue. Each record gives: V gene, CDR3 protein.

v_gene: TRBV30
CDR3aa: CASQKYGYTF

v_gene: TRBV5-1
CDR3aa: CASSSGTDSADTQYF

v_gene: TRBV28
CDR3aa: CASSLRTGGMGNQPQHF

v_gene: TRBV5-4
CDR3aa: CASTEGDPRNTEAFF

v_gene: TRBV5-1
CDR3aa: CASSPGEPAYGYTF

v_gene: TRBV6-4
CDR3aa: CASSQGQGTGEQYF

v_gene: TRBV6-1
CDR3aa: CASSELGTGQETQYF

v_gene: TRBV6-1
CDR3aa: CASSSRSTNEKLFF

v_gene: TRBV13
CDR3aa: CASSSFYRTMNTGELFF

v_gene: TRBV5-5
CDR3aa: CASSLQGRAQYF

v_gene: TRBV27
CDR3aa: CASSLSLDYEQYF

v_gene: TRBV27
CDR3aa: CASSLTSGGAETQYF

v_gene: TRBV6-5
CDR3aa: CASSYRQGITEAFF

v_gene: TRBV11-3
CDR3aa: CASSSPDEYYGYTF

v_gene: TRBV10-3
CDR3aa: CAIRRVGEQYF

v_gene: TRBV6-5
CDR3aa: CASSPLAGANTEAFF

v_gene: TRBV4-2
CDR3aa: CASSSLVPGLAGYEQYF

v_gene: TRBV19
CDR3aa: CASSMGRNYGYTF

v_gene: TRBV2
CDR3aa: CASSPRGGTGYTF

v_gene: TRBV18
CDR3aa: CASSQGLSEAFF

v_gene: TRBV5-4
CDR3aa: CASSRDRGSEQYF

v_gene: TRBV10-3
CDR3aa: CAAGETQYF

v_gene: TRBV28
CDR3aa: CASSPHLGITEAFF

v_gene: TRBV7-9
CDR3aa: CASSDHDRENPYEQYF

v_gene: TRBV9
CDR3aa: CASSVVGGAHNEQFF

v_gene: TRBV11-1
CDR3aa: CASSLRREDEKLFF

v_gene: TRBV7-7
CDR3aa: CASSTGQGAGEQYF

v_gene: TRBV28
CDR3aa: CASSTGDNEQFF

v_gene: TRBV23-1
CDR3aa: CASSQSDSPLHF

v_gene: TRBV5-1
CDR3aa: CASSLSDVVSDTQYF

v_gene: TRBV5-4
CDR3aa: CASSLEGAADTQYF